Here is one TCR beta chain with its context. Its specificity is unknown. These data originate in a study of T cell responses to AZD1222 COVID-19 vaccine. Study conclusions and caveats: Sampled repertoires all dated from after the peak T cell response. As reported, nearly half of all spike-specific TCRs target variant regions that are unmutated.

The germline gives CDR1 MNHEY, CDR2 SVGEGT. This CDR3 has 14 amino acids. Trimming took 3 bases from V and 7 from J, leaving 13 bases between them. Libraries were prepared by immunoSEQ multiplex PCR; TCRdb keeps only in-frame clonotypes and omits some of them. The sample consists of some 150,000 clones, 80% to 95% of them appearing once. Material: peripheral blood, obtained on day 0 of MenACWY control vaccination. This sequence was found in an adult in good health. The V gene is TRBV6-2 or TRBV6-3, the J gene TRBJ2-1; TRBD1 or TRBD2 may be the D gene (5 bases each). CDR3 amino acids: CASSYWDPGNEQFF. CDR3 nucleotide sequence: TGTGCCAGCAGTTATTGGGACCCCGGAAATGAGCAGTTCTTC.